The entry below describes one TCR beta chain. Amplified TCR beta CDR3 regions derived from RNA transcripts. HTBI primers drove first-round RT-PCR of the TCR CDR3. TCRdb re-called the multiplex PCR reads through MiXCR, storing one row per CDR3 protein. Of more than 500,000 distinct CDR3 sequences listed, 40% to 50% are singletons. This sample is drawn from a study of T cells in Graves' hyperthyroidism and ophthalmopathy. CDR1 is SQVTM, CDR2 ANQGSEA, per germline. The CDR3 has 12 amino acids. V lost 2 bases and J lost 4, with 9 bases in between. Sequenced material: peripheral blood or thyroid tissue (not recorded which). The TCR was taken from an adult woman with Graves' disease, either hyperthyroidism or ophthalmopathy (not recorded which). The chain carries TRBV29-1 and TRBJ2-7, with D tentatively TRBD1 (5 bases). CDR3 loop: CSVERGTYEQYF. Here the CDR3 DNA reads TGCAGCGTTGAAAGGGGCACGTACGAGCAGTACTTC.